This section outlines one T cell receptor (beta chain) sequence together with its context. The specificity of this receptor is unknown. The input lacks base qualities; no much larger clone sits a single base away. The data were taken from a study of shared clonotypes between healthy human individuals (dated by TCRdb to 2020 to 2022). With regard to the full study: The cohort included three men and a couple of women between 18 and 49 years of age. Per donor, three plates each were used for CD4 naive and CD4 memory, two for CD8 naive, and one for CD8 memory. To estimate repertoire size and how much clonotype sharing occurs between individuals, the study deeply sequenced the blood TCR repertoires of several healthy adults. To increase sequencing depth and limit assay-specific biases, different laboratories used diverse techniques to prepare libraries and sequence TCR repertoires. Per donor, leukapheresis produced somewhere between about 0.94 and 10 billion PBMCs. Study-wide conclusions, independent of this receptor: Only blood was sampled, and tissue TCR repertoires likely differ from those in blood. Compared with non-shared clonotypes, clonotypes shared by all four sorted-subset donors had higher generation probabilities. Incomplete sequencing was indicated by rarefaction of sorted-subset datasets, despite the large sequencing depth. About 5% of naive CD4, 3.5% of naive CD8, 2% to 2.5% of memory CD4, and 0.4% of memory CD8 clonotypes were shared across a few donors. Because the study included only a small number of donors, the genetic and exposure-history diversity represented was limited. Larger estimated clonotype richness was generally found for naive subsets than for memory subsets. Based on pairwise subsampling, the degree of clonotype sharing among donors was expected to be affected by sequencing depth.

Using the deep immunoSEQ assay, TCR CDR3 regions were amplified from genomic DNA by multiplex PCR. For each cell subset, the extracted genomic DNA was distributed evenly across all wells of several immunoSEQ 96-well plates, and each plate served as one replicate. Each replicate PCR for sorted subsets received approximately 220 ng genomic DNA, equal to about 30,000 T cell genomes. The purified libraries were quantified using a Qubit 3.0 fluorometer, sized with a Bioanalyzer 2100, and then quantified again using the KAPA Library Quantification kit. Every immunoSEQ 96-well plate was sequenced on a dedicated single-read 150-cycle Illumina NextSeq 550 flow cell. On the authors' methods: Because the immunoSEQ output held only junctional sequences and lacked quality scores, the filtering could not match the filtering applied to full-length reads. To assign V/J genes and CDR3, sequences were annotated against IMGT germline references using PyIR, a Python wrapper for IgBLAST v1.9. Reads were removed for weak V/J assignments (E-value above 1e-6), missing CDR3, stop codons, out-of-frame junctions, or ambiguous translated residues. V3J clonotypes were defined by identical inferred V gene, J gene, and CDR3 amino acid sequence. Percentage overlap between repertoires was computed as shared unique clonotypes divided by the size of the smaller repertoire. Repertoire richness was assessed with RTK rarefaction, the Chao1 estimator, and Recon v2.1 estimates of unobserved clonotypes. Generation probabilities for all TCRbeta clonotypes obtained by the gDNA method from four donors were computed using OLGA. Drawn from immuneACCESS, this table holds only the in-frame rearrangements with V and J called that TCRdb kept. Clones are partly lost; checked studies trace under half to an unresolved V gene and leave the rest unexplained. The D gene and trimming were derived from the DNA, and the V and J assignments and clone size from that table. Across this sample there are approximately 2.5 million clones, with approximately 94% seen only once. The ten biggest clones cover over 0.12% of the sample.

Donors were healthy HIV-negative adults with no recently reported acute infections or vaccinations. Only Caucasian adults living in Nashville, Tennessee, USA were represented among the donors. CD4+ T cells were enriched by magnetic negative selection; naive cells were then positively selected on CD45RA, and the negative fraction formed the memory subset. Blood was collected by leukapheresis, and PBMCs were isolated by Ficoll-Histopaque density gradient centrifugation and then cryopreserved in liquid nitrogen vapor phase. Purity and quantity of every magnetically sorted T cell population were checked by analytical flow cytometry. Each sorted fraction had its genomic DNA isolated and then quantified by UV absorbance on a Nanodrop 2000c. Sequences were obtained from naive CD4+ T cells sorted from blood. Interpreted using the paper, the cell subset or site label stands for: CD45RA+ positively selected. The sequence was obtained from a man aged 18 to 29 in good health.

The CDR3 here reads CASSEARAGNAPLHF. The nucleotide sequence is TGTGCCAGCAGTGAAGCCCGGGCGGGGAACGCACCCCTCCACTTT. Here the chain combines TRBV2 and TRBJ1-6, with the D gene too uncertain to name. The CDR3 goes from the cysteine to the phenylalanine over 15 residues. The retained sequence is limited to the CDR3, 45 bases, with the frame set at the first base. CDR1 and CDR2, per the germline V gene, are SNHLY and FYNNEI. V and J are truncated by 0 bases and 11 bases respectively, leaving an intervening sequence of 14 bases.